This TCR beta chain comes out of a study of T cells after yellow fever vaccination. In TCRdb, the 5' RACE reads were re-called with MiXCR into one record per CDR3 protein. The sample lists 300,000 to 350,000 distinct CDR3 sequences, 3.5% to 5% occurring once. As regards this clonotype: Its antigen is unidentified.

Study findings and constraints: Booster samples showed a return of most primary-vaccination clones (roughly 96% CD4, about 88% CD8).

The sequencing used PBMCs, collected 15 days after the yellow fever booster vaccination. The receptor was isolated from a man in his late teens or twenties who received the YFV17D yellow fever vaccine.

CDR3 coding DNA: TGTGCCAGCAGCTCCCGCCGAGGAGCCGGCCTCGAGCAGTACTTC. It is translated as CASSSRRGAGLEQYF. The chain joins TRBV7-6 to TRBJ2-7; D remains unclear. Per germline, CDR1 SGHVS and CDR2 FNYEAQ. V shed 4 bases and J shed 6 bases, with 19 bases lying between them. This CDR3 contains 15 residues.